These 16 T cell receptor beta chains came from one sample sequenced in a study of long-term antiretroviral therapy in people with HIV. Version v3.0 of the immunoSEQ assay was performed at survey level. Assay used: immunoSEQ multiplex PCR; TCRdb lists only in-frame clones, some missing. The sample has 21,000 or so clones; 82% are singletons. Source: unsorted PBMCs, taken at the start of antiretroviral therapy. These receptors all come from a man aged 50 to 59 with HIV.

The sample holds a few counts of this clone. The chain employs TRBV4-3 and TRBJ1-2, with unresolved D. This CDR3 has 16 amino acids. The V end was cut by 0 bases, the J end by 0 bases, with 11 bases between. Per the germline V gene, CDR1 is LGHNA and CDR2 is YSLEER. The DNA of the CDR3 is TGCGCCAGCAGCCAAGAGTTGGCAGGAGCTAACTATGGCTACACCTTC. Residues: CASSQELAGANYGYTF.

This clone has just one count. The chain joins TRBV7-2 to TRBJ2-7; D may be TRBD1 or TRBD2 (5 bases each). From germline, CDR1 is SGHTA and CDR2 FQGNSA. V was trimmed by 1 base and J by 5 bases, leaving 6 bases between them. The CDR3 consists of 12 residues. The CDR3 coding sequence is TGTGCCAGCAGCTTAGGAGGGGACGAGCAGTACTTC. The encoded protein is CASSLGGDEQYF.

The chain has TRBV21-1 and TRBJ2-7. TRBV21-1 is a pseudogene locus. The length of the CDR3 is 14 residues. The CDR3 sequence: CASVGRRSSYEQYF. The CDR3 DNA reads TGTGCCTCAGTGGGACGGAGAAGCTCCTACGAGCAGTACTTC.

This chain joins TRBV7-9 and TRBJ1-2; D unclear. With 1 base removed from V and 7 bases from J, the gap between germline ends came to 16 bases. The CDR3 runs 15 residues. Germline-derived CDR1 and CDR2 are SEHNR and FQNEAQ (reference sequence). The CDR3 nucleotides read TGTGCCAGCAGCTTAGACGGTACGGGGTCATCTGGCTACACCTTC. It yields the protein CASSLDGTGSSGYTF.

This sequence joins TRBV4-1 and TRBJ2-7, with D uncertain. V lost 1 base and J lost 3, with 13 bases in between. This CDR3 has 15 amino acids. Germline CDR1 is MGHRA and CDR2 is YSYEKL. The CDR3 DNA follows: TGCGCCAGCAGCCAAGTAAGGACGGGCCTCTACGAGCAGTACTTC. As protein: CASSQVRTGLYEQYF.

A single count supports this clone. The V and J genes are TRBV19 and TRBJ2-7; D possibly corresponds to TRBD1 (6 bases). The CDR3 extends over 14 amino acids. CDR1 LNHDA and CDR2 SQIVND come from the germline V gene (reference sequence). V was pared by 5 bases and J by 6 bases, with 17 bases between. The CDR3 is CASSPGGQSSEQYF. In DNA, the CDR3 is TGTGCCAGTAGTCCAGGAGGACAGAGTAGCGAGCAGTACTTC.

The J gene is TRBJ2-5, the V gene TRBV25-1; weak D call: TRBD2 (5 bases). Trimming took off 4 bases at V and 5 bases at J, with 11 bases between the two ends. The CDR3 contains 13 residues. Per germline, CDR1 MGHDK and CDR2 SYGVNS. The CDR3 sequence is CASSAPGLETQYF. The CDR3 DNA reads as TGTGCCAGCAGTGCACCGGGGTTGGAGACCCAGTACTTC.

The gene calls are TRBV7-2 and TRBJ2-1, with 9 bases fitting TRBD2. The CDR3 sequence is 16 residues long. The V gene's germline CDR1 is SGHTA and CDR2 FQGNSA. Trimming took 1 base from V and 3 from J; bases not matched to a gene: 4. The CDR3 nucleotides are TGTGCCAGCAGCTTAGTACGACTAGCGGTCTACAATGAGCAGTTCTTC. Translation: CASSLVRLAVYNEQFF.

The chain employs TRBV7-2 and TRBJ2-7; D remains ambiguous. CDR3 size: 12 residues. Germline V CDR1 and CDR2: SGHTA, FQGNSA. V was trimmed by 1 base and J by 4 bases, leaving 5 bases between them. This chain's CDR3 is CASSLVRYEQYF. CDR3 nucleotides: TGTGCCAGCAGCTTAGTGCGTTACGAGCAGTACTTC.

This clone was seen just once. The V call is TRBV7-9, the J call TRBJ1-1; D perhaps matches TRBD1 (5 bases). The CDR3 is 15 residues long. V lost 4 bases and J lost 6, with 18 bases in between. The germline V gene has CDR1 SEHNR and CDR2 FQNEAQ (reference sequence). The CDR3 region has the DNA TGTGCCAGCAGCTCCCGTGGGGCGGGGGACGCTGAAGCTTTCTTT. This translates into CASSSRGAGDAEAFF.

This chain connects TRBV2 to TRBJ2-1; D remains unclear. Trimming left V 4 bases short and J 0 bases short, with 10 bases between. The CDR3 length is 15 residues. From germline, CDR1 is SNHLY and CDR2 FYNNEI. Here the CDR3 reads CASSAGSSSYNEQFF. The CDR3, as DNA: TGTGCCAGCAGTGCAGGATCTAGCTCCTACAATGAGCAGTTCTTC.

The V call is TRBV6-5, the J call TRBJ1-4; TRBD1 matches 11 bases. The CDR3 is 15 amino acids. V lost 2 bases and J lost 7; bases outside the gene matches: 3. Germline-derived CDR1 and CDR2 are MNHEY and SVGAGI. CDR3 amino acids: CASSYEGTGGEKLFF. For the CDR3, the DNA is TGTGCCAGCAGTTACGAGGGGACAGGGGGTGAAAAACTGTTTTTT.

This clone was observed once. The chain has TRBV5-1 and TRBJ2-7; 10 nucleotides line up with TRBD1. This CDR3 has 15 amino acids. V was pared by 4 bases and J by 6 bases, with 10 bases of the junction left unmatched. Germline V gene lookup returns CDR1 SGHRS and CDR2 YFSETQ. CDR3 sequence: CASSPGLGDRGEQYF. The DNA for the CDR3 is TGCGCCAGCAGCCCCGGCCTCGGGGACAGGGGCGAGCAGTACTTC.

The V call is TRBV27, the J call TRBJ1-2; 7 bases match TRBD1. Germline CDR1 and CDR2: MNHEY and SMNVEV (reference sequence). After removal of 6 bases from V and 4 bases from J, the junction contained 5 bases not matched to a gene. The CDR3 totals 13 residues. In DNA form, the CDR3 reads TGTGCCAGCAGACAACAGGGGACCTATGGCTACACCTTC. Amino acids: CASRQQGTYGYTF.

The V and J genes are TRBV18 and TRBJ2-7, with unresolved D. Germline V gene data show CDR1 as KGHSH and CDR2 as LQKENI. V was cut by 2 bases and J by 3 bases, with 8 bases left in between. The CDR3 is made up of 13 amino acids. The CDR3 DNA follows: TGTGCCAGCTCACCAGAGATGAACTACGAGCAGTACTTC. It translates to CASSPEMNYEQYF.

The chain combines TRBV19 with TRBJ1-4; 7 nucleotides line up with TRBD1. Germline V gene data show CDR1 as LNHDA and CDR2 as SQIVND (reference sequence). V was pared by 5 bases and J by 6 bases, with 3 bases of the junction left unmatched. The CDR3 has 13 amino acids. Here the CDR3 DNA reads TGTGCCAGTAGTGACAGGGTAGATGAAAAACTGTTTTTT. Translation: CASSDRVDEKLFF.